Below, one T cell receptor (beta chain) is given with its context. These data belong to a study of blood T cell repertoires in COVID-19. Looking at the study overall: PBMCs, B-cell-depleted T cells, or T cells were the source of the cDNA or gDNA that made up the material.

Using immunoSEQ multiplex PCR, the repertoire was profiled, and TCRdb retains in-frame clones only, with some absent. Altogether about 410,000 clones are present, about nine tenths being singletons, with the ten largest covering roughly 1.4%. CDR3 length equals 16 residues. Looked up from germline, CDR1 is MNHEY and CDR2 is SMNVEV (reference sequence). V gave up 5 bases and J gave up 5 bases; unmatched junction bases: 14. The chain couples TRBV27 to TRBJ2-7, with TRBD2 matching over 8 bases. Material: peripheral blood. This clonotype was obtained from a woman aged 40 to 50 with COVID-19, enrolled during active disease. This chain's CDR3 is CASSPGAGGLTHEQYF. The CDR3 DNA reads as TGTGCCAGCAGTCCAGGGGCGGGGGGTCTTACCCACGAGCAGTACTTC.